This T cell receptor beta chain was sequenced for a study of T cell responses to AZD1222 COVID-19 vaccine. A few counts support this clone. Its antigen is not known. CDR1 and CDR2 (germline): GTSNPN, SVGIG (reference sequence). V was clipped by 1 base and J by 3 bases; unmatched bases: 3. CDR3 length equals 13 residues. TCRdb's table, derived via immunoSEQ multiplex PCR, lists solely in-frame clones and lacks some. The profile shows tens of thousands of clones, about 90% of them singletons. Study results and caveats: No day 14 peak samples; only post-peak repertoires were characterized. Nearly half of spike-specific TCRs reportedly target unmutated variant regions. It should be noted that donors were predominantly white British and more often female, and clonal diversity was possibly underestimated.

Sequenced material: peripheral blood, taken 28 days after the second AZD1222 dose. The chain combines TRBV30 with TRBJ2-7; 7 nucleotides line up with TRBD2. The receptor's source is an adult who received the AZD1222 COVID-19 vaccine. The DNA of the CDR3 is TGTGCCTGGAGTGGGGGGGGAAGCTACGAGCAGTACTTC. It encodes CAWSGGGSYEQYF.